This TCR beta chain was retrieved from a study of T-cell reconstitution after alpha-beta-depleted transplantation in children (dated by TCRdb to 2016 to 2018). Some background on the complete study: The study quantitatively tracked T-cell immune reconstitution after TCRalphabeta/CD19-depleted allogeneic hematopoietic cell transplantation in children using TCR repertoire profiling.

V is trimmed back by 1 base and J by 1 base, and the junction contains 1 base that no gene match accounts for. The CDR3, cysteine through phenylalanine, is 15 amino acids long. This entry keeps only the CDR3 DNA: 45 bases, framed from base 1. According to the germline V gene, CDR1 reads SGHRS and CDR2 reads YFSETQ. This clonotype was observed many times. What antigen it recognizes has not been identified. No base-level quality is on record; no much larger clone is a single base apart. Overall results and qualifications from the work: In some patients, the high TCRbeta diversity seen at day 60 was put down to recipient T cells and intrathymic progenitors that had survived conditioning. Over subsequent months, a decline in hyperexpanded clone frequencies was noted, and after one year, T-cell counts and TCRbeta diversity were mostly ascribed to newly produced T cells. The apparently early recovery of alphabetaT-cell counts about two months after transplant reportedly depended on only several hundred rapidly expanded clones that came from non-depleted graft cells.

The sample's treatment or condition, from its label and the paper: allogeneic hematopoietic cell transplantation with graft depleted of TCRalphabeta T cells and CD19 B cells. Transplant recipients were children who received TCRalphabeta/CD19-depleted allogeneic hematopoietic cell grafts. Receptor amplification or capture employed PCR. Sequencing relied on an Illumina HiSeq 2500. TCR libraries were prepared with molecular barcoding, using unique molecular identifiers to normalize TCRbeta repertoire quantification. TCRdb trimmed the raw reads at Q25, called clones with MiXCR and kept productive beta chains. Identical CDR3 proteins give one entry, which carries the most common genes and DNA. For this sample there are 200,000 to 250,000 distinct CDR3 sequences; roughly a tenth appear just once. The top ten clonotypes cover about 30% of the sample.

The sample was PBMCs, taken before TCRalphabeta/CD19-depleted stem cell transplant. The chain uses TRBV5-1 and TRBJ2-5; 10 central nucleotides agree with TRBD2. The receptor comes from a child younger than two with acute myeloid leukemia, due to receive a stem cell transplant. The nucleotides read TGCGCCAGCAGCTTGATAGCGGGAGGCCAAGAGACCCAGTACTTC. It translates to CASSLIAGGQETQYF.